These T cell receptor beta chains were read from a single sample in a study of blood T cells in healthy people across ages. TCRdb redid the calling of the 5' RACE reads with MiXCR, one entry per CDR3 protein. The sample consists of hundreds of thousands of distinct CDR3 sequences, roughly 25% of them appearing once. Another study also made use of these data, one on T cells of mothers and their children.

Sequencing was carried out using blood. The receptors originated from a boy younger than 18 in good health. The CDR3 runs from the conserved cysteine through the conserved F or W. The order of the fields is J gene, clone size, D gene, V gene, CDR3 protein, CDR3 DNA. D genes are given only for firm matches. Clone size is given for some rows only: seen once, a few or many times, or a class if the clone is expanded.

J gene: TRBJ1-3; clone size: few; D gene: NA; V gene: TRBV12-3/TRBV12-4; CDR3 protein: CASSLAQFTRNTIYF; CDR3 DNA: TGTGCCAGCAGTTTAGCGCAATTTACCCGGAACACCATATATTTT
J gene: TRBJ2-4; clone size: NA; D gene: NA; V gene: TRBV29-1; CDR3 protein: CSVRGVEAKNIQYF; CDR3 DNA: TGCAGCGTAAGGGGGGTGGAGGCCAAAAACATTCAGTACTTC
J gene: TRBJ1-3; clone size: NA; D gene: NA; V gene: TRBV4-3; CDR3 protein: CASSQDRGGGNTIYF; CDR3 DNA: TGCGCCAGCAGCCAAGATAGGGGCGGCGGAAACACCATATATTTT
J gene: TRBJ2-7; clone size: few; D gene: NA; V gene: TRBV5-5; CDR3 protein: CASSPELGPDEQYF; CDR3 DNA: TGTGCCAGCAGCCCGGAGTTGGGTCCAGACGAGCAGTACTTC
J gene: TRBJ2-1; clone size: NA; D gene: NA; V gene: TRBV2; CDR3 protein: CASSDTSGPGYNEQFF; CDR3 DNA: TGTGCCAGCAGTGATACGTCGGGACCCGGGTACAATGAGCAGTTCTTC
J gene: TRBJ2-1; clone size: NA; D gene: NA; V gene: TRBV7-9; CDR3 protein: CASSLAGMEQFF; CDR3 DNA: TGTGCCAGCAGCTTAGCGGGAATGGAGCAGTTCTTC
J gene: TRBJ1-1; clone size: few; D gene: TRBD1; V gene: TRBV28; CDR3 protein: CASSLPDRADTEAFF; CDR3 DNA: TGTGCCAGCAGTTTACCCGACAGGGCTGACACTGAAGCTTTCTTT
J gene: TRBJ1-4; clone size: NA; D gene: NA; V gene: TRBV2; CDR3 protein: CASRNDRALEKLFF; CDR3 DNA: TGTGCCAGCAGAAACGACCGGGCGCTTGAAAAACTGTTTTTT
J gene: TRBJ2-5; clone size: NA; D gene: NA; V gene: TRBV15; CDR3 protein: CATRISLLAGLGTQYF; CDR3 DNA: TGTGCCACCAGGATCTCCTTGTTAGCCGGCCTGGGGACCCAGTACTTC
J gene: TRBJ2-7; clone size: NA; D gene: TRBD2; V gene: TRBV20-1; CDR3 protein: CSARESSGSRFEQYF; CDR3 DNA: TGCAGTGCTAGAGAATCTAGCGGGAGTCGCTTCGAGCAGTACTTC
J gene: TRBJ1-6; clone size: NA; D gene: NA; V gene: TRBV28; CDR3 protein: CASSNREPYSPLHF; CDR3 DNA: TGTGCCAGCAGTAACAGGGAACCTTATTCACCCCTCCACTTT
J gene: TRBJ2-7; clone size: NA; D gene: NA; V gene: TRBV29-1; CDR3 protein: CSVAGVSYEQYF; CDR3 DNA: TGCAGCGTGGCAGGGGTCTCCTACGAGCAGTACTTC
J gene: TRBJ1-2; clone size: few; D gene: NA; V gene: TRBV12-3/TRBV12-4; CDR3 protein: CASSLAGTNYGYTF; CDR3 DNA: TGTGCCAGCAGTTTGGCAGGGACTAACTATGGCTACACCTTC
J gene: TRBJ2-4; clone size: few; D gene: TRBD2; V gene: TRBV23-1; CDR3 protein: CASLGLAGGPAKNIQYF; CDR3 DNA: TGCGCCAGCCTGGGACTAGCGGGAGGGCCGGCCAAAAACATTCAGTACTTC
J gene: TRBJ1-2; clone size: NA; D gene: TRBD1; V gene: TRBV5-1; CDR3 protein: CASSFSDRVFGYTF; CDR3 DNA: TGCGCCAGCAGCTTTTCCGACAGGGTGTTTGGCTACACCTTC
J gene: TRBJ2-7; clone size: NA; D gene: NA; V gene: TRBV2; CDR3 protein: CASESVGVGEQYF; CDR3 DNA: TGTGCCAGCGAGTCCGTGGGAGTAGGGGAGCAGTACTTC
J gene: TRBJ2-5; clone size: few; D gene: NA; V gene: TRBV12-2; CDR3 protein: CASRLANLKETQYF; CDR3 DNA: TGTGCAAGTCGCTTAGCGAACCTCAAAGAGACCCAGTACTTC
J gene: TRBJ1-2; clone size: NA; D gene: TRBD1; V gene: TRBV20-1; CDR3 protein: CSAPLRGRVDGYTF; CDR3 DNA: TGCAGTGCGCCTCTTAGGGGGCGCGTAGATGGCTACACCTTC
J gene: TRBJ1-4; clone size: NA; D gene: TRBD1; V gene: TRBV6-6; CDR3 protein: CASRGDSLRIFF; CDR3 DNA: TGTGCCAGCAGAGGGGACAGCCTTAGAATTTTTTTT
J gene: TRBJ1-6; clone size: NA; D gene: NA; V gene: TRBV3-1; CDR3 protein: CASRWTKRGNSPLHF; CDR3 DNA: TGTGCCAGCAGGTGGACAAAAAGGGGCAATTCACCCCTCCACTTT
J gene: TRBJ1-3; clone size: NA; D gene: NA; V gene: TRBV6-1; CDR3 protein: CASSEGPIGGTGNTIYF; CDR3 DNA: TGTGCCAGCAGTGAAGGGCCAATCGGGGGAACTGGAAACACCATATATTTT